Listed here is a single TCR beta chain. This record comes from a study of T cell responses to AZD1222 COVID-19 vaccine. Second doses at about 4 or about 12 weeks were pooled. Method: immunoSEQ multiplex PCR; TCRdb's copy keeps in-frame clones and lacks some. The repertoire consists of almost 70,000 clones, with around 80% occurring once and the leading ten covering over 12%. V lost 0 bases, J lost 5 bases, and 12 bases lay in between. Germline V lookup: CDR1 SGHRS, CDR2 YFSETQ. The CDR3 runs to 14 residues. Material: peripheral blood, obtained 28 days after the second AZD1222 dose. This sequence originates from an adult who received the AZD1222 COVID-19 vaccine. This sequence joins TRBV5-1 and TRBJ2-7, with D possibly TRBD1 on 7 matching bases. The CDR3 DNA reads TGCGCCAGCAGCTTGGTTCAGGGGGGTCACGAGCAGTACTTC. This codes for CASSLVQGGHEQYF.